In this sample, the clone carrying this T cell receptor (beta chain) turned up many times. V was pared by 2 bases and J by 0 bases, with 10 bases between. This CDR3 contains 15 residues. Germline V gives CDR1 MNHNY, CDR2 SVGAGI (reference sequence). The entry originates in a study of molecular identifiers for immune sequencing clone quantification. Overall study context: Across replicate runs, RNA obtained from approximately 20,000 or 100,000 naive CD8 cells was divided into five, with four undergoing sequencing.

TCRdb reanalysed the PCR reads using MiXCR and keeps one entry per CDR3 protein. The data contain under 600,000 distinct CDR3 sequences, about 20% of them singletons. The source is a human donor in good health. Some libraries in this study had Jurkat cell RNA spiked in. Sequencing used naive CD8+ T cells from blood, with Jurkat cell RNA spiked in. Subset: FACS-sorted CD8+CD4-CCR7+CD45RA+ naive T cells. The chain joins TRBV6-6 to TRBJ2-5; either TRBD1 or TRBD2 may supply D (5 bases each). CDR3 nucleotides: TGTGCCAGCAGTTACCGGGGCAGAGACCAAGAGACCCAGTACTTC. Its translation: CASSYRGRDQETQYF.